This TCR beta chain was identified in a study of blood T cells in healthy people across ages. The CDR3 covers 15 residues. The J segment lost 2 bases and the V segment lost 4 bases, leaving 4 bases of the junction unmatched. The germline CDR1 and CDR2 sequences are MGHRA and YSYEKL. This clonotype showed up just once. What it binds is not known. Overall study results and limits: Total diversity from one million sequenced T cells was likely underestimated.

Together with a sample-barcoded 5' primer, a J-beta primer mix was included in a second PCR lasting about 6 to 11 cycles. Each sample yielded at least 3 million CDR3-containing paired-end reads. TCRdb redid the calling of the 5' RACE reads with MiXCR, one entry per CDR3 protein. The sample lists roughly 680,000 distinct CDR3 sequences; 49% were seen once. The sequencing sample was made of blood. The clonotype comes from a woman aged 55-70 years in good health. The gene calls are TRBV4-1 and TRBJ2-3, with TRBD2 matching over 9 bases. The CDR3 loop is CASSRPSGVTDTQYF. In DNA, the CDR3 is TGCGCCAGCAGCCGACCTAGCGGGGTCACAGATACGCAGTATTTT.